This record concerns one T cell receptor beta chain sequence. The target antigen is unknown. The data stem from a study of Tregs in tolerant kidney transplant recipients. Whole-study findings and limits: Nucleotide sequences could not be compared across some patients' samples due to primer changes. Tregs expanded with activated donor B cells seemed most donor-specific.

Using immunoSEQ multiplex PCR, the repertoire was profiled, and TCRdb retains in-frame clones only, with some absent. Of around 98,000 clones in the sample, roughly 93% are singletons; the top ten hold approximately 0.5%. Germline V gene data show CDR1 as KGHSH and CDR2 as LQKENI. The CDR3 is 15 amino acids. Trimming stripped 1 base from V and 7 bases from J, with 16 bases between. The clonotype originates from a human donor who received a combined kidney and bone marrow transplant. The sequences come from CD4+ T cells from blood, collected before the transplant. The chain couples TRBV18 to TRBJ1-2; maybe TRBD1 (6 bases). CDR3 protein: CASSPRTEGLGGYTF. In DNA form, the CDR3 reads TGTGCCAGCTCACCACGGACAGAGGGCCTAGGTGGCTACACCTTC. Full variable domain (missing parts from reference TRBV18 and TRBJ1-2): NAGVMQNPRHLVRRRGQEARLRCSPMKGHSHVYWYRQLPEEGLKFMVYLQKENIIDESGMPKERFSAEFPKEGPSILRIQQVVRGDSAAYFCASSPRTEGLGGYTFGSGTRLTVV.